Detailed here is one T cell receptor (beta chain). This clonotype was recorded at least ten times. The antigen it recognizes is unknown. No quality values exist for individual bases; no much larger clone is one base distant. The sample originates from a study. Sequencing was carried out with an Illumina MiSeq. The raw public reads went through TCRdb reprocessing: fastp at Q25, MiXCR clone calling, in-frame beta chains kept. Each entry merges the rows of one CDR3 protein and shows their most common DNA and genes. Across this sample there are 3,500 to 5,000 distinct CDR3 sequences, with 8% to 11% seen only once. Approximately 13% of the sample is held by the ten biggest clonotypes. CDR1 and CDR2 (SGDLS, YYNGEE) derive from the germline V gene. The CDR3 sequence holds 15 residues, the cysteine and phenylalanine included. Just the 45-base CDR3 DNA is kept, in frame starting at base 1. V is clipped by 0 bases and J by 1 base, and the sequence between their germline boundaries is 5 bases long.

This clonotype originated in a human donor with rheumatoid arthritis. Sequencing was done on a sample of CD4+ T cells from synovial fluid. The rearrangement combines TRBV9 with TRBJ2-6, with the D gene not clear enough to name. CDR3 sequence: CASSVEWSGANVLTF. The DNA sequence reads TGTGCCAGCAGCGTAGAGTGGTCTGGGGCCAACGTCCTGACTTTC. Joined to the reference TRBV9 and TRBJ2-6 proteins, this CDR3 gives the full variable domain: DSGVTQTPKHLITATGQRVTLRCSPRSGDLSVYWYQQSLDQGLQFLIQYYNGEERAKGNILERFSAQQFPDLHSELNLSSLELGDSALYFCASSVEWSGANVLTFGAGSRLTVL.